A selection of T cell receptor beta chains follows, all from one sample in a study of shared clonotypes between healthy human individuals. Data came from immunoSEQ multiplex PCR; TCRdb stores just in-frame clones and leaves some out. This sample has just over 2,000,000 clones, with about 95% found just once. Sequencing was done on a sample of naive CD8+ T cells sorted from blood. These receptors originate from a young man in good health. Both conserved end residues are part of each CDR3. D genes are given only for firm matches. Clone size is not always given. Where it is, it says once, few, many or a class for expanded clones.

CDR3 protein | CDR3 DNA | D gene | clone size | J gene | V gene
CASSDARFVDYGYTF | TGTGCCAGCAGTGACGCCCGGTTCGTGGACTATGGCTACACCTTC | - | - | TRBJ1-2 | TRBV2
CASSWDRGTDTQYF | TGTGCCAGCAGCTGGGACAGGGGAACAGATACGCAGTATTTT | TRBD1 | few | TRBJ2-3 | TRBV5-6
CASGGPGLNTEAFF | TGTGCCAGCGGAGGACCAGGCTTGAACACTGAAGCTTTCTTT | - | - | TRBJ1-1 | TRBV6-1
CASSQDRTGLDEQYF | TGCGCCAGCAGCCAAGACCGGACAGGGTTAGATGAGCAGTACTTC | TRBD1 | - | TRBJ2-7 | TRBV4-3
CASSQAARVQDTQYF | TGCGCCAGCAGCCAAGCGGCCCGGGTACAAGATACGCAGTATTTT | - | once | TRBJ2-3 | TRBV4-1
CASSWTAGDLYEQYF | TGCGCCAGCAGCTGGACAGCGGGGGACCTCTACGAGCAGTACTTC | TRBD2 | - | TRBJ2-7 | TRBV5-1
CASSPREGVASGANVLTF | TGTGCCAGCAGTCCCCGCGAAGGGGTCGCCTCTGGGGCCAACGTCCTGACTTTC | - | - | TRBJ2-6 | TRBV5-4
CASSHANTGELFF | TGCGCCAGCAGCCATGCTAACACCGGGGAGCTGTTTTTT | - | few | TRBJ2-2 | TRBV4-1
CASSLVTGLNTGELFF | TGTGCCAGCAGCTTAGTCACGGGGTTGAACACCGGGGAGCTGTTTTTT | - | - | TRBJ2-2 | TRBV7-8
CASSLRARGRHTGELFF | TGTGCCAGCAGCTTACGGGCAAGGGGCCGGCACACCGGGGAGCTGTTTTTT | - | - | TRBJ2-2 | TRBV7-9
CASSLASPSSVETQYF | TGTGCCAGCAGTTTAGCAAGCCCGTCTAGCGTCGAGACCCAGTACTTC | - | - | TRBJ2-5 | TRBV27
CASSGTGTYTYNEQFF | TGCGCCAGCAGCGGTACCGGGACTTACACCTACAATGAGCAGTTCTTC | - | - | TRBJ2-1 | TRBV5-1
CASSFPLDNEQFF | TGTGCCAGCAGCTTCCCCCTGGATAATGAGCAGTTCTTC | - | - | TRBJ2-1 | TRBV13
CASSLTGGNEQYF | TGCGCCAGCAGCTTGACAGGGGGAAACGAGCAGTACTTC | TRBD1 | - | TRBJ2-7 | TRBV5-1
CASSQVDRSYNEQFF | TGCGCCAGCAGCCAAGTGGACCGGTCCTACAATGAGCAGTTCTTC | - | - | TRBJ2-1 | TRBV4-1
CASSLMGQGDLDTQYF | TGCGCCAGCAGCTTGATGGGACAGGGGGACTTAGATACGCAGTATTTT | TRBD1 | - | TRBJ2-3 | TRBV5-1
CASRSGTGGSQYF | TGTGCCAGCAGGTCCGGGACAGGGGGATCCCAGTACTTC | TRBD1 | - | TRBJ2-5 | TRBV5-6
CASSSTPGLAIFF | TGTGCCAGCAGTTCAACCCCTGGACTAGCGATTTTCTTC | TRBD2 | - | TRBJ2-1 | TRBV27
CASSNGEGYEQYF | TGTGCTAGCAGCAACGGGGAGGGTTACGAGCAGTACTTC | TRBD2 | - | TRBJ2-7 | TRBV7-7
CASSFGVNTGELFF | TGTGCCAGCAGCTTCGGGGTGAACACCGGGGAGCTGTTTTTT | - | - | TRBJ2-2 | TRBV7-3
CASSHLLSSPDGNTIYF | TGTGCCAGCAGCCACCTTTTGTCCTCCCCGGATGGAAACACCATATATTTT | - | once | TRBJ1-3 | TRBV7-9
CACTAGGSYNEQFF | TGTGCTTGTACAGCGGGAGGATCCTACAATGAGCAGTTCTTC | TRBD2 | - | TRBJ2-1 | TRBV19
CASSLAGDRGHYEQYF | TGTGCTAGCAGCTTAGCGGGGGACAGGGGGCATTACGAGCAGTACTTC | TRBD1 | - | TRBJ2-7 | TRBV7-7
CASSPGRVGSGTEAFF | TGCGCCAGCAGTCCAGGAAGAGTGGGGTCCGGCACTGAAGCTTTCTTT | - | - | TRBJ1-1 | TRBV10-1
CSVGLVPVETQYF | TGCAGCGTTGGCTTAGTGCCAGTAGAGACCCAGTACTTC | - | - | TRBJ2-5 | TRBV29-1
CASSEYRGTDTQYF | TGTGCCAGCAGTGAATATCGGGGTACAGATACGCAGTATTTT | - | once | TRBJ2-3 | TRBV25-1
CASSIGPGYEQYF | TGTGCCAGTAGTATCGGGCCCGGCTACGAGCAGTACTTC | - | - | TRBJ2-7 | TRBV19
CASSLRGVQAKNIQYF | TGTGCCAGCAGTTTAAGAGGGGTACAGGCCAAAAACATTCAGTACTTC | - | - | TRBJ2-4 | TRBV27
CASSLGPSGGRAWSTDTQYF | TGTGCCAGCAGCTTAGGCCCCTCGGGCGGGAGGGCCTGGAGCACAGATACGCAGTATTTT | TRBD2 | - | TRBJ2-3 | TRBV13
CASSFPGTAFTGELFF | TGTGCCAGCAGCTTCCCCGGGACAGCCTTCACCGGGGAGCTGTTTTTT | TRBD1 | - | TRBJ2-2 | TRBV7-2
CASSLVPNTGELFF | TGCGCCAGCAGCTTGGTACCGAACACCGGGGAGCTGTTTTTT | - | - | TRBJ2-2 | TRBV5-1
CASSQEGRLSSYEQYF | TGTGCCAGCAGCCAAGAGGGGCGTCTTAGCTCCTACGAGCAGTACTTC | - | - | TRBJ2-7 | TRBV14
CASSDTGGFESTGELFF | TGTGCCAGCAGCGACACGGGGGGTTTTGAGTCCACCGGGGAGCTGTTTTTT | TRBD2 | - | TRBJ2-2 | TRBV13
CASSQAIDSREQFF | TGTGCCAGCAGCCAAGCAATTGACTCGAGGGAGCAGTTCTTC | - | - | TRBJ2-1 | TRBV14
CASSHHDGYEQYF | TGTGCCAGCAGTCATCACGACGGATACGAGCAGTACTTC | - | - | TRBJ2-7 | TRBV6-5
CASSLTVTVYNEQFF | TGTGCCAGCAGTTTAACGGTGACGGTCTACAATGAGCAGTTCTTC | - | - | TRBJ2-1 | TRBV27
CASSLDRSGEGLTDTQYF | TGTGCCAGCAGCTTAGATCGCTCCGGGGAGGGCCTTACAGATACGCAGTATTTT | TRBD2 | - | TRBJ2-3 | TRBV11-2
CASSPGRPPGYEQYF | TGTGCCAGCAGTCCGGGGAGGCCCCCCGGTTACGAGCAGTACTTC | - | - | TRBJ2-7 | TRBV27
CASERGDLGETQYF | TGTGCCAGCGAGCGGGGGGACCTGGGAGAGACCCAGTACTTC | TRBD2 | - | TRBJ2-5 | TRBV9
CATLIGAAGGVHGYTF | TGTGCCACACTTATTGGAGCCGCAGGGGGCGTTCATGGCTACACCTTC | TRBD1 | - | TRBJ1-2 | TRBV15
CAWSVFWEGSNYGYTF | TGTGCCTGGAGTGTATTTTGGGAGGGATCCAACTATGGCTACACCTTC | - | - | TRBJ1-2 | TRBV30